This TCR beta chain appears in the sequencing data of a study of T cell responses to AZD1222 COVID-19 vaccine. General study points: Clonal diversity was possibly underestimated, and white British individuals and females predominated among donors. Repertoire sampling was restricted to post-peak T cell response timepoints. As reported, nearly half of all spike-specific TCRs target variant regions that are unmutated.

This CDR3 is 15 amino acids long. V was pared by 4 bases and J by 5 bases, with 18 bases between. Germline V gives CDR1 SGDLS, CDR2 YYNGEE. Assay: immunoSEQ multiplex PCR; the TCRdb copy retains only in-frame clones and omits some. Of 100,000 to 120,000 clones listed, around 90% were seen once; the top ten hold 7.8%. A word on this clone: Its antigen remains unidentified.

J is TRBJ2-5 and V is TRBV9; D is perhaps TRBD2 (5 bases). Material: peripheral blood, obtained on day 0 of AZD1222 vaccination. The receptor's source is an adult in good health. The CDR3: CASSIMDGVKETQYF. The CDR3, as DNA: TGTGCCAGCAGCATTATGGACGGGGTGAAGGAGACCCAGTACTTC. The variable domain in full, with the rest retrieved from reference TRBV9 and TRBJ2-5, is DSGVTQTPKHLITATGQRVTLRCSPRSGDLSVYWYQQSLDQGLQFLIQYYNGEERAKGNILERFSAQQFPDLHSELNLSSLELGDSALYFCASSIMDGVKETQYFGPGTRLLVL.